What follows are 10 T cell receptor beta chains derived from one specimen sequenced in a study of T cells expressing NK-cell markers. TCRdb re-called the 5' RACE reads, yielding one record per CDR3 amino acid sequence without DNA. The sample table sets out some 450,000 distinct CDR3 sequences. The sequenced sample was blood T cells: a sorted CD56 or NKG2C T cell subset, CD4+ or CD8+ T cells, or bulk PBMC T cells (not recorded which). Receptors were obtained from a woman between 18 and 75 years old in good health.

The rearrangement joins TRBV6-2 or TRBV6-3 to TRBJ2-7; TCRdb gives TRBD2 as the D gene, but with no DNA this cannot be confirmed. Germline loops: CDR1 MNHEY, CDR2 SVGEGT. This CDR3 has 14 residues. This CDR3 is CASSYPSGTYEQYF.

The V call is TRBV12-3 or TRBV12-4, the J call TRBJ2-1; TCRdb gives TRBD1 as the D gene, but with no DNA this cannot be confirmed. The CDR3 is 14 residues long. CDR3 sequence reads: CASRRGESYNEQFF.

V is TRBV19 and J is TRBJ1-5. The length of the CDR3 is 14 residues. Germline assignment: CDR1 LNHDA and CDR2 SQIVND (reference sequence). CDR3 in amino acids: CASSIPDGLWPQHF.

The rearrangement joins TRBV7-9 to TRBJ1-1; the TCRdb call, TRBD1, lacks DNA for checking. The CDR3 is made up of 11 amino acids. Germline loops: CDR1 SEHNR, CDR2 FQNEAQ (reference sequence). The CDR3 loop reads CASSRDREAFF.

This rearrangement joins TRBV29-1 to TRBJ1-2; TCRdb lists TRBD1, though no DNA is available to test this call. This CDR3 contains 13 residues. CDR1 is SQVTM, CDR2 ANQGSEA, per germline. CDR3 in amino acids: CSDRDRGSDGYTF.

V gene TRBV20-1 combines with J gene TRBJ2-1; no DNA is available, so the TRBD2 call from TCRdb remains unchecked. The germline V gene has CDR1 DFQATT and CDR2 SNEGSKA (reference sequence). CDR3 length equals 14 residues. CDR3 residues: CSAPTAGGPGEQFF.

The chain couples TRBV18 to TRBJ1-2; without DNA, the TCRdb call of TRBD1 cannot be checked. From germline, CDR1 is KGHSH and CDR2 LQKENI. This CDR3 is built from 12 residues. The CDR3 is CASSEQGNGYTF.

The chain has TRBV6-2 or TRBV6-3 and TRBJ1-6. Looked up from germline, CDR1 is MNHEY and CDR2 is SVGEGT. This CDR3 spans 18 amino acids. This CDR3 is CASSYGQVGSSYNSPLHF.

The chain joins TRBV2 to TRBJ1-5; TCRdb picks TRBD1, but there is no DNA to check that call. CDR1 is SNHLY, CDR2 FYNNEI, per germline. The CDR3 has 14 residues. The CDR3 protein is CASEGDRSNQPQHF.

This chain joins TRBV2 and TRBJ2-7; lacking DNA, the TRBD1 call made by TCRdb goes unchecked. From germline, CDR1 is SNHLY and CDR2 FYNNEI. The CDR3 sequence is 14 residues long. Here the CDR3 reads CASNGGGGGYEQYF.